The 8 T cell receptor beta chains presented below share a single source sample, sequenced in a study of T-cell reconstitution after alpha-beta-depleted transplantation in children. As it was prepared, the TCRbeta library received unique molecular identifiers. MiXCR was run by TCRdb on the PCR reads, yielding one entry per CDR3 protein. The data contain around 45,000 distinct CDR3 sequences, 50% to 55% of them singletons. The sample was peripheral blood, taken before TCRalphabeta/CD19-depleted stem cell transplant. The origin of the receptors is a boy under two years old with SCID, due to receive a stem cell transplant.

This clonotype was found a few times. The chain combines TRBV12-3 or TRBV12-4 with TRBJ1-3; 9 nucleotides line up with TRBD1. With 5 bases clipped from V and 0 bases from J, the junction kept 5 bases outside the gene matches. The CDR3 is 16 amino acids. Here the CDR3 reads CASSLRDRVSGNTIYF. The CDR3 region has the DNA TGTGCCAGCAGTCTCCGGGACAGGGTCTCTGGAAACACCATATATTTT.

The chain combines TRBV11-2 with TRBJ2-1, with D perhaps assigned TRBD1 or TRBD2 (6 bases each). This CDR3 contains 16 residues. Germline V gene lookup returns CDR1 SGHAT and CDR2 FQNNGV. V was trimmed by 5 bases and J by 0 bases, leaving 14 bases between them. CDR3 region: CASSMYGGGSYNEQFF. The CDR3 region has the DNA TGTGCCAGCAGCATGTACGGGGGCGGCTCCTACAATGAGCAGTTCTTC. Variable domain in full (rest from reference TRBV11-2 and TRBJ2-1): EAGVAQSPRYKIIEKRQSVAFWCNPISGHATLYWYQQILGQGPKLLIQFQNNGVVDDSQLPKDRFSAERLKGVDSTLKIQPAKLEDSAVYLCASSMYGGGSYNEQFFGPGTRLTVL.

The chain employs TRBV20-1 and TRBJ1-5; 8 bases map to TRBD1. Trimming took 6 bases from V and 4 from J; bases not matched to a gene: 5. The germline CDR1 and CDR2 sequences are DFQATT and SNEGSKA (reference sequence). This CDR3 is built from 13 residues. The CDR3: CSAGGTGNQPQHF. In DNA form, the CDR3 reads TGCAGTGCCGGCGGGACAGGAAATCAGCCCCAGCATTTT.

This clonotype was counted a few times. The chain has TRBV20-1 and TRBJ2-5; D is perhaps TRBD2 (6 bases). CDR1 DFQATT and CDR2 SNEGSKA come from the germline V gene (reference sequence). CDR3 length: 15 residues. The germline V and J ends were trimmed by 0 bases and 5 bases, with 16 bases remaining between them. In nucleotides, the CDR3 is TGCAGTGCTAGAGAATCAGCGGGTCGCAGGGAGACCCAGTACTTC. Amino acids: CSARESAGRRETQYF.

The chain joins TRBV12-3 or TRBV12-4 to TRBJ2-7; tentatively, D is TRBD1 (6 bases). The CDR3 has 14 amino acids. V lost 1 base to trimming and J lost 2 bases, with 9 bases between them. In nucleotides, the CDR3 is TGTGCCAGCAGTTTAGACAGGGCGGCCTACGAGCAGTACTTC. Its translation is CASSLDRAAYEQYF.

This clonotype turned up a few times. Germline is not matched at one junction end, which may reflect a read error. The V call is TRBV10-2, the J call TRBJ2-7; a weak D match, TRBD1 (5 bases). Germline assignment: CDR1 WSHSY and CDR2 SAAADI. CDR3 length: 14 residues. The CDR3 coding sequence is TGCCCCAGCAGTGAGTCGATAATGACAGACGAGCAGTACTTC. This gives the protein CPSSESIMTDEQYF.

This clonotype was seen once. The CDR3 DNA reads TGTGCCACCAGGGAGGACTGGGGTGAAGACACCGGGGAGCTGTTTTTT. The encoded protein is CATREDWGEDTGELFF. The chain has TRBV15 and TRBJ2-2, with D possibly matching TRBD2 (5 bases). This CDR3 has 16 residues. V lost 6 bases, J lost 3 bases, and 17 bases lay in between. CDR1 and CDR2 (germline): LNHNV, YYDKDF (reference sequence).

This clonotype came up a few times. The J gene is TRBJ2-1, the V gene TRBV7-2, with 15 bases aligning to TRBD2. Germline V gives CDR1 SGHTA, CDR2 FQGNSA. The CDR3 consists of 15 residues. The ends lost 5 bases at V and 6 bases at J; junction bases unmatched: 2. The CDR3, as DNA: TGTGCCAGCAGCCGGACTAGCGGGGGGGCCAATGAGCAGTTCTTC. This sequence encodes CASSRTSGGANEQFF.